A single sample gave rise to the 4 T cell receptor beta chains below, sequenced in a study of shared T cell receptors in the human thymus. Data came from immunoSEQ multiplex PCR; TCRdb stores just in-frame clones and leaves some out. The repertoire has 700,000 or so clones, over 75% of them found once; the top ten carry more than 0.01%. This sample was also put to use in a study of human thymus T cells.

The sequencing input was thymocytes. These TCRs come from a girl under three years old with a congenital heart defect.

This clone appeared a single time. The genes are TRBV27 and TRBJ2-3, with TRBD2 matching over 7 bases. J lost 2 bases, V lost 2 bases, and 4 bases had no gene match. Germline loops: CDR1 MNHEY, CDR2 SMNVEV (reference sequence). The CDR3 has 15 residues. The CDR3 is CASSLLSGPTDTQYF. CDR3 DNA: TGTGCCAGCAGTTTACTTAGCGGGCCCACAGATACGCAGTATTTT.

The chain has TRBV5-6 and TRBJ1-2; TRBD1 matches 7 bases. The germline CDR1 and CDR2 sequences are SGHDT and YYEEEE. CDR3 length equals 18 residues. Losses at the gene ends were 3 bases for V and 7 bases for J; bases not matched to a gene: 21. CDR3 region: CASSYRRDSLGSLCGYTF. The CDR3 nucleotides read TGTGCCAGCAGCTATCGAAGGGACAGTCTCGGAAGTTTGTGTGGCTACACCTTC.

The sample holds a few counts of this clone. V usage is TRBV6-6 and J usage is TRBJ2-7; TRBD2 aligns across 8 bases. CDR3 length equals 14 residues. Germline lookup yields CDR1 MNHNY and CDR2 SVGAGI (reference sequence). The V gene end was trimmed by 5 bases and the J gene end by 6 bases; junction bases not matched to a gene: 9. The DNA of the CDR3 is TGTGCCAGCAGTCCGGGACTAGGCTCGCTCGAGCAGTACTTC. This gives the protein CASSPGLGSLEQYF.

The V call is TRBV15, the J call TRBJ1-1, with TRBD1 identical over 7 bases. The CDR3 length is 16 residues. The V segment lost 1 base and the J segment 12 bases; nucleotides outside the gene matches: 17. CDR1 is LNHNV and CDR2 is YYDKDF in the germline V gene (reference sequence). CDR3 amino acids: CATSRGQRGTGTETFF. CDR3 in DNA: TGTGCCACCAGCAGAGGACAAAGGGGAACCGGGACAGAAACTTTCTTT.